The clone carrying this TCR beta chain was seen only once. In the original analysis: Estimates of nucleated cell counts were drawn from the amplification of reference gene primers. Data came from immunoSEQ multiplex PCR; TCRdb stores just in-frame clones and leaves some out. The V and J calls and the clone size are those of that table, but D and trimming were determined from the DNA. The table lists fewer than 95,000 clones, around 72% of them singletons. This entry belongs to a study of blood T cell repertoires in COVID-19. CDR3 size: 14 residues. Germline CDR1 is GTSNPN and CDR2 is SVGIG (reference sequence). Trimming left V 2 bases short and J 0 bases short, with 10 bases between.

The TCR comes from a woman older than 75 with acute or convalescent COVID-19. The rearrangement links TRBV30 to TRBJ1-1; TRBD1 might be the D (6 bases). The material sequenced was peripheral blood. DNA of the CDR3: TGTGCCTGGAGTACCCAGGGGCTGAACACTGAAGCTTTCTTT. Translated: CAWSTQGLNTEAFF.